These 13 T cell receptor beta chains came from one sample sequenced in a study of T cells in Graves' hyperthyroidism and ophthalmopathy (dated by TCRdb to the late 2010s). The library was produced with multiplex PCR. TCRdb lists the instrument as Illumina HiSeq 2000. TCR beta CDR3 regions were amplified from RNA transcripts. For the first round of RT-PCR on the TCR CDR3, the HTBI primer set was used together with the Qiagen OneStep RT-PCR kit. Through fastp at Q25 and MiXCR, TCRdb rebuilt clones from the public reads, retaining in-frame beta chains. Every distinct CDR3 protein forms one entry, paired with its most common genes and DNA. The sample table lists roughly 400,000 distinct CDR3 sequences, 15% to 17% of them with a count of one. Together, the top ten hold 28% of the sample. Sequenced: blood. The receptors derive from a woman between 18 and 29 years old with Graves' hyperthyroidism that later progressed to Graves' ophthalmopathy.

This clonotype was seen a handful of times. This sequence joins TRBV27 and TRBJ2-7; TRBD2 agrees at 7 bases. The CDR3 runs 15 residues. The V gene's germline CDR1 is MNHEY and CDR2 SMNVEV (reference sequence). Trimming took 1 base from V and 4 from J; bases not matched to a gene: 7. The CDR3 region is CASSLWGGSLYEQYF. The CDR3 DNA reads TGTGCCAGCAGTTTATGGGGGGGAAGTTTGTACGAGCAGTACTTC.

This clonotype appeared many times. The rearrangement links TRBV20-1 to TRBJ2-1; perhaps TRBD2 as D (6 bases). This CDR3 contains 14 residues. Trimming pared 6 bases from V and 0 bases from J, leaving 12 bases between. Germline assignment: CDR1 DFQATT and CDR2 SNEGSKA (reference sequence). CDR3 bases: TGCAGTGCCGCAATACTAGCCTCCTACAATGAGCAGTTCTTC. Residues: CSAAILASYNEQFF.

In its sample, this clonotype was seen many times. The V call is TRBV28, the J call TRBJ2-7; 10 bases map to TRBD1. Germline-derived CDR1 and CDR2 are MDHEN and SYDVKM. The CDR3 is 16 residues long. The V gene end was trimmed by 2 bases and the J gene end by 5 bases; junction bases not matched to a gene: 9. The CDR3 loop reads CASSLVGQGGFDEQYF. The DNA for the CDR3 is TGTGCCAGCAGTTTAGTCGGACAGGGGGGCTTTGACGAGCAGTACTTC.

To note about this clonotype: A much larger clone differs by one base, so this may be a read error. The chain uses TRBV7-8 and TRBJ1-5; D is unresolved. CDR1 and CDR2 (germline): SGHVS, FQNEAQ. This CDR3 comprises 12 residues. V lost 5 bases, J lost 9 bases, and 11 bases lay in between. In nucleotides, the CDR3 is TGTGCCAGCAGCAAAGACGGGAGGCCCCAGCATTTT. Translating gives CASSKDGRPQHF.

This clonotype was seen only a few times. A read error is possible here, since a much larger clone lies one base away. This chain uses TRBV12-3 or TRBV12-4 with TRBJ2-3; unclear D gene. The length of the CDR3 is 12 residues. CDR3 sequence: CVSRSSTDTQYF. In DNA form, the CDR3 reads TGTGTCTCCCGTTCTAGCACAGATACGCAGTATTTT.

Ten or more counts support this clonotype. This chain links TRBV28 with TRBJ2-5; D may correspond to TRBD1 or TRBD2 (6 bases each). V was shortened by 7 bases and J by 4 bases, with 10 bases between the two germline ends. Germline CDR1 is MDHEN and CDR2 is SYDVKM. The CDR3 extends over 12 amino acids. CDR3 sequence: CASIGGGETQYF. The CDR3 DNA is TGTGCCAGCATAGGGGGAGGAGAGACCCAGTACTTC.

This clonotype has just a few counts. The chain carries TRBV24-1 and TRBJ2-3; possibly TRBD1 for D (5 bases). Trimming left V 6 bases short and J 9 bases short, with 21 bases between. CDR3 length: 15 residues. Germline CDR1 reads KGHDR; CDR2 reads SFDVKD. CDR3 sequence: CATSMQGAPRETQYF. The DNA for the CDR3 is TGTGCCACCAGTATGCAGGGTGCACCCCGTGAGACGCAGTATTTT.

The chain employs TRBV7-9 and TRBJ1-4, with no clear D. V lost 5 bases, J lost 1 base, and 14 bases lay in between. Germline V gene data show CDR1 as SEHNR and CDR2 as FQNEAQ (reference sequence). The CDR3 length is 16 residues. The DNA for the CDR3 is TGTGCCAGCAGCAACCCGTCGAGGTTAACTAATGAAAAACTGTTTTTT. Translation gives CASSNPSRLTNEKLFF.

The chain couples TRBV14 to TRBJ2-7, with D tentatively TRBD1 (5 bases). Germline V gene sequence: CDR1 SGHDN, CDR2 FVKESK. The CDR3 has 13 residues. The V gene lost 1 base and the J gene lost 5 bases, with 9 bases spanning the gap. DNA for the CDR3: TGTGCCAGCAGCCAAGCAGGGATCCACGAGCAGTACTTC. Amino acids: CASSQAGIHEQYF.

The rearrangement links TRBV27 to TRBJ2-7; D not certain. CDR3 size: 14 residues. V was shortened by 2 bases and J by 3 bases, with 11 bases between the two germline ends. Germline CDR1 reads MNHEY; CDR2 reads SMNVEV (reference sequence). CDR3 amino acids: CASSLVGHGYEQYF. The CDR3 region has the DNA TGTGCCAGCAGTTTAGTGGGTCATGGCTACGAGCAGTACTTC.

The rearrangement joins TRBV5-4 to TRBJ2-1, with TRBD2 matching 9 bases. CDR1 and CDR2 from the germline V gene are SGHNT and YYREEE (reference sequence). V shed 0 bases and J 4 bases; nucleotides not matched to a gene: 5. The CDR3 length is 16 residues. The CDR3 DNA reads as TGTGCCAGCAGCTTGGGGGTAGCGGGAGCGTACAATGAGCAGTTCTTC. As protein: CASSLGVAGAYNEQFF. The full variable domain, rest sourced from reference TRBV5-4 and TRBJ2-1, is ETGVTQSPTHLIKTRGQQVTLRCSSQSGHNTVSWYQQALGQGPQFIFQYYREEENGRGNFPPRFSGLQFPNYSSELNVNALELDDSALYLCASSLGVAGAYNEQFFGPGTRLTVL.

This clonotype was counted ten times or more. V usage is TRBV20-1 and J usage is TRBJ2-7; D unresolved. The length of the CDR3 is 18 residues. CDR1 DFQATT and CDR2 SNEGSKA come from the germline V gene (reference sequence). V lost 1 base and J lost 2, with 24 bases in between. For the CDR3, the DNA is TGCAGTGCTAGAGTCCTGCCCGGCCTAGGTGGCCGTCCCTACGAGCAGTACTTC. It yields the protein CSARVLPGLGGRPYEQYF.

This clonotype has ten or more counts. The chain carries TRBV12-3 or TRBV12-4 and TRBJ2-1; 15 bases match TRBD2. The CDR3 sequence is 17 residues long. The ends lost 5 bases at V and 7 bases at J; junction bases unmatched: 9. The CDR3, as DNA: TGTGCCAGCAGTGAGCGCCCGGGACTAGCGGGGGGAAATGAGCAGTTCTTC. Translation gives CASSERPGLAGGNEQFF.